This entry features one T cell receptor (beta chain) sequence. Its target is not known. This sample was taken from a study of shared clonotypes between healthy human individuals. Study-level points and caveats: Among several donors, about 5% of naive CD4 clonotypes were found in common.

Sorted-subset replicate PCR reactions were performed with about 210 ng DNA, corresponding to some 32,000 T cell genomes. Profiled with immunoSEQ multiplex PCR; TCRdb holds only in-frame clones, not every one. Among about 1 million clones, about 80% were seen once, and the ten largest hold roughly 1.4%. Adults of Caucasian background living in Nashville, Tennessee made up all donors. Naive CD45RA+ and memory CD45RA-negative subsets were split from CD4+ cells. The TCR was taken from a man younger than 30 in good health. Material for sequencing was memory CD4+ T cells sorted from blood. Documented subset: CD45RA-negative fraction.

The CDR3 here is CASSYRNGQGYSPLHF. The DNA of the CDR3 is TGTGCCAGCAGCTACCGAAATGGACAGGGGTATTCACCCCTCCACTTT. J is TRBJ1-6 and V is TRBV6-5; 9 bases line up with TRBD1. The CDR3 is made up of 16 amino acids. V was clipped by 6 bases and J by 8 bases; unmatched bases: 11. Germline V gene lookup returns CDR1 MNHEY and CDR2 SVGAGI.